The 25 T cell receptor beta chains below were found in one sample sequenced in a study of shared clonotypes between healthy human individuals. CD45RO-negative CD8 cells positively selected for CCR7 made up the naive population, which excluded terminally differentiated effector memory CD45RA+ cells. Sequencing used immunoSEQ multiplex PCR; TCRdb keeps in-frame clones, though not all of them. The repertoire includes around 2.1 million clones, just over 90% of them detected once, and around 1.7% sits in the top ten. Sequenced: naive CD8+ T cells from PBMCs. These receptors all stem from a man between 18 and 29 years old in good health. Some clones in this sample may be carry-over from other donors' samples.

The chain is built from TRBV2 and TRBJ1-2; D perhaps matches TRBD1 (6 bases). The ends were cut back, 7 bases at V and 3 bases at J, with 18 bases in the middle. Germline CDR1 reads SNHLY; CDR2 reads FYNNEI. The length of the CDR3 is 15 residues. This CDR3 reads CASTVFTGSDYGYTF. CDR3 coding DNA: TGTGCCAGCACCGTCTTTACAGGGTCGGACTATGGCTACACCTTC.

A remark on this clone: The identical CDR3 is also encoded by other nucleotide sequences in the sample. The V and J genes are TRBV5-1 and TRBJ2-2; 8 nucleotides align to TRBD2. Germline-derived CDR1 and CDR2 are SGHRS and YFSETQ. Trimming took 1 base from V and 1 from J; bases not matched to a gene: 0. This CDR3 contains 15 residues. CDR3 sequence reads: CASSLTSGNTGELFF. In DNA, the CDR3 is TGCGCCAGCAGCTTGACTAGCGGGAACACCGGGGAGCTGTTTTTT.

The rearrangement uses TRBV4-2 and TRBJ2-1; 7 bases align to TRBD2. V lost 1 base to trimming and J lost 7 bases; unmatched junction nucleotides: 16. Germline CDR1 is LGHNA and CDR2 is YNFKEQ. The CDR3 extends over 18 amino acids. CDR3 nucleotides: TGTGCCAGCAGCCAAGTCACCACTCTAGCGGAGTTAGGGAATGAGCAGTTCTTC. Its translation: CASSQVTTLAELGNEQFF.

This chain uses TRBV30 with TRBJ1-2; TRBD1 aligns across 8 bases. This CDR3 is 13 amino acids long. Germline V gene sequence: CDR1 GTSNPN, CDR2 SVGIG (reference sequence). V gave up 5 bases and J gave up 4 bases; unmatched junction bases: 6. DNA of the CDR3: TGTGCCTGGGACCCCGGACAGGGCTATGGCTACACCTTC. Amino acid sequence: CAWDPGQGYGYTF. Full variable domain (rest looked up from reference TRBV30 and TRBJ1-2): SQTIHQWPATLVQPVGSPLSLECTVEGTSNPNLYWYRQAAGRGLQLLFYSVGIGQISSEVPQNLSASRPQDRQFILSSKKLLLSDSGFYLCAWDPGQGYGYTFGSGTRLTVV.

This clone appeared a single time. Other nucleotide sequences from this sample produce the same CDR3. This chain links TRBV6-5 with TRBJ2-7, with TRBD1 matching over 9 bases. Germline CDR1 is MNHEY and CDR2 is SVGAGI. There are 15 residues in the CDR3. J was trimmed by 0 bases and V by 3 bases; bases with no gene match: 3. The CDR3 DNA reads as TGTGCCAGCAGTTATGGGACAGGGATCTCCTACGAGCAGTACTTC. It is translated as CASSYGTGISYEQYF.

CDR3 in amino acids: CASSVPAGVVNLTKRSGELFF. CDR3 sequence (DNA): TGTGCCAGCAGCGTACCAGCGGGAGTGGTCAACCTAACGAAACGGTCCGGGGAGCTGTTTTTT. The chain has TRBV9 and TRBJ2-2, with 8 bases fitting TRBD2. Germline V gene sequence: CDR1 SGDLS, CDR2 YYNGEE. There are 21 residues in the CDR3. V trimming: 1 base; J trimming: 6 bases; junction bases outside the gene matches: 23.

As for this clone: At the DNA level, this CDR3 is encoded by other sequences in the same sample as well. CDR3 sequence (DNA): TGTGCCAGCAGCTTGCGGCGGGAGGGCCGAGGAGAGACCCAGTACTTC. Translating it yields CASSLRREGRGETQYF. The chain combines TRBV5-4 with TRBJ2-5, with TRBD2 matching over 9 bases. This CDR3 region has 16 residues. Germline V gene data show CDR1 as SGHNT and CDR2 as YYREEE (reference sequence). The trim removed 1 base at V and 4 bases at J, leaving 8 bases unmatched. The variable domain in full, completed from reference TRBV5-4 and TRBJ2-5, reads ETGVTQSPTHLIKTRGQQVTLRCSSQSGHNTVSWYQQALGQGPQFIFQYYREEENGRGNFPPRFSGLQFPNYSSELNVNALELDDSALYLCASSLRREGRGETQYFGPGTRLLVL.

This clone was seen just once. The gene calls are TRBV2 and TRBJ1-4; 7 bases agree with TRBD1. Germline lookup yields CDR1 SNHLY and CDR2 FYNNEI. The CDR3 totals 15 residues. V was clipped by 3 bases and J by 7 bases; unmatched bases: 8. The CDR3 region has the DNA TGTGCCAGCAGTGAGGGAAAACAGGGGATTGAAAAACTGTTTTTT. It codes for CASSEGKQGIEKLFF.

V and J are TRBV27 and TRBJ1-1, with 9 bases matching TRBD1. CDR3 size: 16 residues. In germline, CDR1 is MNHEY, CDR2 SMNVEV (reference sequence). V dropped 0 bases and J dropped 4; count of bases not matched to a gene: 6. CDR3 sequence reads: CASSLSNRGRVTEAFF. The CDR3 coding sequence is TGTGCCAGCAGTTTATCGAACAGGGGGCGGGTCACTGAAGCTTTCTTT.

The genes are TRBV5-3 and TRBJ2-3, with 10 bases lining up with TRBD2. TRBV5-3 is classed as an ORF, of uncertain function. CDR3 length equals 16 residues. Unmatched junction bases numbered 5, after V lost 4 bases and J lost 0 bases. CDR3 sequence reads: CARSPGLAASTDTQYF. The CDR3 bases are TGTGCCAGAAGCCCCGGACTAGCGGCTAGCACAGATACGCAGTATTTT.

The J gene is TRBJ1-5, the V gene TRBV5-6; D is undetermined. Germline CDR1 reads SGHDT; CDR2 reads YYEEEE. Trimming left V 0 bases short and J 1 base short, with 14 bases between. This CDR3 comprises 17 residues. DNA for the CDR3: TGTGCCAGCAGCTTGGGGGGTTCGGGTTGGAGCAATCAGCCCCAGCATTTT. Translation gives CASSLGGSGWSNQPQHF. The full variable domain, rest sourced from reference TRBV5-6 and TRBJ1-5, is DAGVTQSPTHLIKTRGQQVTLRCSPKSGHDTVSWYQQALGQGPQFIFQYYEEEERQRGNFPDRFSGHQFPNYSSELNVNALLLGDSALYLCASSLGGSGWSNQPQHFGDGTRLSIL.

The chain's CDR3 is CASTDRKNIQYF. CDR3 nucleotide sequence: TGTGCCAGTACGGACCGCAAAAACATTCAGTACTTC. This chain links TRBV19 with TRBJ2-4; D not resolved. Trimming removed 7 bases from V and 3 bases from J, with 7 bases in between. The CDR3 loop spans 12 amino acids. Germline V CDR1 and CDR2: LNHDA, SQIVND (reference sequence).

This clone was detected once. The rearrangement uses TRBV9 and TRBJ1-2, with unresolved D. CDR3 length: 15 amino acids. With 3 bases removed from V and 2 bases from J, the gap between germline ends came to 14 bases. CDR1 and CDR2 (germline): SGDLS, YYNGEE. The DNA of the CDR3 is TGTGCCAGCAGCGAGAGACGCGCTTCAAACTATGGCTACACCTTC. Translation gives CASSERRASNYGYTF.

With regard to this clone: The same CDR3 can be traced to other DNA sequences in this sample. The chain joins TRBV28 to TRBJ1-5, with D unclear. Germline CDR1 MDHEN, CDR2 SYDVKM. Between the trimmed V and J ends, which lost 3 bases and 7 bases, there was a span of 4 bases. This CDR3 region has 11 residues. The CDR3 region has the DNA TGTGCCAGCAGTTTCTCGCAGCCCCAGCATTTT. Protein sequence: CASSFSQPQHF.

A single count supports this clone. The chain is built from TRBV27 and TRBJ2-1, with D perhaps TRBD2 (6 bases). The germline V gene has CDR1 MNHEY and CDR2 SMNVEV (reference sequence). V was cut by 6 bases and J by 0 bases, with 15 bases left in between. The CDR3 has 16 amino acids. Written as DNA, the CDR3 is TGTGCCAGCAGCTCGGGACTCAAGAGCTCCTACAATGAGCAGTTCTTC. Its protein is CASSSGLKSSYNEQFF.

The chain joins TRBV10-3 to TRBJ1-4, with 7 bases fitting TRBD1. This CDR3 contains 16 residues. Germline loops: CDR1 ENHRY, CDR2 SYGVKD. With V trimmed by 10 bases and J by 0 bases, 11 bases remained unmatched. The CDR3 loop is CATRDSESATNEKLFF. The CDR3, as DNA: TGTGCCACCCGGGACAGTGAATCCGCAACTAATGAAAAACTGTTTTTT.

The CDR3 loop is CASSPGQGFPDTQYF. CDR3 DNA: TGTGCCAGCAGTCCAGGACAGGGTTTCCCAGATACGCAGTATTTT. The chain combines TRBV27 with TRBJ2-3; TRBD1 matches 8 bases. This CDR3 region has 15 residues. The V gene end was trimmed by 5 bases and the J gene end by 4 bases; junction bases not matched to a gene: 8. The germline V gene has CDR1 MNHEY and CDR2 SMNVEV (reference sequence).

The chain employs TRBV4-1 and TRBJ2-3; 9 positions match TRBD1. V lost 6 bases and J lost 1; bases outside the gene matches: 8. The germline gives CDR1 MGHRA, CDR2 YSYEKL. The CDR3 is 16 residues long. CDR3 sequence (DNA): TGCGCCAGCAGACTACTCGGGGACAGGGGCACAGATACGCAGTATTTT. It codes for CASRLLGDRGTDTQYF.

The chain employs TRBV2 and TRBJ2-3, with 8 bases matching TRBD2. Germline CDR1 and CDR2: SNHLY and FYNNEI. V gave up 0 bases and J gave up 3 bases; unmatched junction bases: 5. This CDR3 has 16 amino acids. The CDR3 sequence: CASSEARGATTDTQYF. CDR3 nucleotide sequence: TGTGCCAGCAGTGAAGCGCGGGGGGCGACGACAGATACGCAGTATTTT.

The chain uses TRBV7-8 and TRBJ1-1; 8 bases map to TRBD1. The CDR3 runs 16 residues. Germline V CDR1 and CDR2: SGHVS, FQNEAQ. With V trimmed by 1 base and J by 0 bases, 4 bases remained unmatched. The chain's CDR3 is CASSLETGGLNTEAFF. The CDR3 coding sequence is TGTGCCAGCAGCTTAGAAACAGGGGGGTTGAACACTGAAGCTTTCTTT. Filled out from reference TRBV7-8 and TRBJ1-1, the complete variable domain reads GAGVSQSPRYKVAKRGQDVALRCDPISGHVSLFWYQQALGQGPEFLTYFQNEAQLDKSGLPSDRFFAERPEGSVSTLKIQRTQQEDSAVYLCASSLETGGLNTEAFFGQGTRLTVV.

This chain links TRBV7-3 with TRBJ2-1; D might be TRBD2 (6 bases). Trimming removed 3 bases at V and 2 bases at J, with 20 bases between. Germline V gene data show CDR1 as SGHTA and CDR2 as FQGTGA. The CDR3 is 18 amino acids. The CDR3 region is CASSFSARAGRAYNEQFF. The CDR3 region has the DNA TGTGCCAGCAGCTTTTCCGCGCGTGCGGGAAGGGCCTACAATGAGCAGTTCTTC.

The chain couples TRBV5-6 to TRBJ2-7; D remains unclear. CDR1 is SGHDT and CDR2 is YYEEEE in the germline V gene. V lost 3 bases, J lost 6 bases, and 7 bases lay in between. The CDR3 runs 11 residues. The CDR3 sequence is CASSYLSEQYF. The CDR3 DNA follows: TGTGCCAGCAGCTATCTGTCCGAGCAGTACTTC.

As concerns this clone: The identical CDR3 is also encoded by other nucleotide sequences in the sample. The rearrangement uses TRBV28 and TRBJ2-7, with 7 nucleotides matching TRBD1. The germline V gene has CDR1 MDHEN and CDR2 SYDVKM. The CDR3 covers 14 residues. With V trimmed by 3 bases and J by 4 bases, 6 bases remained unmatched. The CDR3 protein is CASSFTGTAYEQYF. The DNA for the CDR3 is TGTGCCAGCAGTTTCACCGGGACAGCTTACGAGCAGTACTTC.

V is TRBV16 and J is TRBJ1-5, with D possibly matching TRBD1 (5 bases). The CDR3 contains 13 residues. Germline CDR1 reads KGHSY; CDR2 reads FQNENV. Between the trimmed V and J ends, which lost 6 bases and 5 bases, there was a span of 11 bases. CDR3 protein: CASRLTGDQPQHF. CDR3 nucleotide sequence: TGTGCCAGCAGACTTACAGGCGATCAGCCCCAGCATTTT.

This chain connects TRBV27 to TRBJ2-3; 10 positions match TRBD2. V lost 2 bases to trimming and J lost 4 bases; unmatched junction nucleotides: 9. The germline gives CDR1 MNHEY, CDR2 SMNVEV (reference sequence). The CDR3 extends over 17 amino acids. The CDR3 loop reads CASSLGISGRRADTQYF. Written as DNA, the CDR3 is TGTGCCAGCAGTTTAGGGATTAGCGGGAGGAGGGCAGATACGCAGTATTTT.